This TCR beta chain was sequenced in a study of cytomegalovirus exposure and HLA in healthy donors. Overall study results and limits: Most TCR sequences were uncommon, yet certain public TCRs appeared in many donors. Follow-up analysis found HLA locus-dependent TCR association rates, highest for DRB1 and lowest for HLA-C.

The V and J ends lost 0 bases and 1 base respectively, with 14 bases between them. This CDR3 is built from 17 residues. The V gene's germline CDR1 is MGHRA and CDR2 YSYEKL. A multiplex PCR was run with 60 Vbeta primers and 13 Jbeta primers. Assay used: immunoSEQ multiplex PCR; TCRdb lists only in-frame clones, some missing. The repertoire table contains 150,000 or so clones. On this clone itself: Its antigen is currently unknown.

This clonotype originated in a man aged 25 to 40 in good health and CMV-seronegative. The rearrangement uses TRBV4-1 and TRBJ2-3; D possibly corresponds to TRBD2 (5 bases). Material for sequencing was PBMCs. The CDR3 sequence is CASSQEYSGGRTDTQYF. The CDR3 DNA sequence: TGCGCCAGCAGCCAAGAGTACAGCGGAGGACGCACAGATACGCAGTATTTT.